This TCR beta chain was identified during a study of blood T cell repertoires in COVID-19 (TCRdb year 2020). Regarding the study in general: The collaborator samples originated in the United States, Italy and Spain and spanned the acute and convalescent phases of COVID-19. The prospective study material was composed of cDNA or gDNA derived from T cells, B-cell-depleted T cells, or PBMCs. Deeply sampled blood TCRbeta repertoires from subjects exposed to, actively infected with, or recovered from COVID-19 were included in the dataset. A freely available public database, intended as a resource for researchers studying the immune response to SARS-CoV-2, is where the repertoires were released. Samples were obtained from the ongoing ImmuneRACE study (first 160 participants) and from about 1,300 subjects provided by 6 global collaborators. Sample metadata almost always included a de-identified subject ID, COVID-19 status, age in years and sex. HLA class I and class II types, where available, came from metadata supplied by the sample provider rather than from assay-based typing.

CDR1 and CDR2, per the germline V gene (reference sequence), are LGHDT and YNNKEL. At the junction V is shortened by 4 bases and J by 0 bases; bases outside the gene matches: 13. Counted from cysteine to phenylalanine, this CDR3 has 19 amino acids. Only CDR3 DNA remains: 57 bases, in frame from the first base. TCRbeta CDR3 regions were amplified from genomic DNA by means of the immunoSEQ Assay, a bias-controlled multiplex PCR. As for how the authors treated the data: Within the assay, amplification of reference gene primers was used to estimate how many nucleated cells each sample contained. To quantify the absolute abundance of each unique TCRbeta CDR3 rearrangement, sequence reads were collapsed and filtered. Productive Simpson clonality was computed per sample as the square root of Simpson's diversity index over productive rearrangements. The clones in this table, taken by TCRdb from immuneACCESS, are in-frame only. Not every clone is retained; where verified, under half of the shortfall comes from an unresolved V gene, and the cause of the rest is unknown. Clone size and V and J calls were adopted from that table, with D and trimming inferred from the DNA. The sample table records about 410,000 clones; more than 80% of these occur just once. Of the sample, 1.4% falls within the top ten clones.

Whole blood was collected in K2EDTA tubes by collaborating institutions according to the institutions' own protocols. Collaborator samples were shipped for TCRbeta analysis as frozen whole blood, isolated PBMCs, or DNA extracted from either sample type. What the research found in general, with its limitations: How much clinical and demographic metadata was included differed by source and by participant, and the metadata was provided uncurated.

Points on this clone: Its cognate antigen has yet to be identified. No much larger clone is present one base from it, and per-base qualities are unavailable.

The rearranged chain carries TRBV3-1 (or the pseudogene TRBV3-2) and TRBJ2-2; 8 bases in between match TRBD2. Material for sequencing was peripheral blood. The clonotype originates from a woman aged 25 to 39 with active or convalescent COVID-19. The CDR3 sequence is CASSLAGTRLTANTGELFF. In nucleotide form, the sequence is TGTGCCAGCAGCCTAGCCGGGACTAGGTTAACTGCGAACACCGGGGAGCTGTTTTTT.